The sequence of this TCR beta chain was determined in a study of T cell clonality in common variable immunodeficiency. This table comes from immunoSEQ multiplex PCR, and its TCRdb copy is limited to in-frame clones, with some not included. The sample has around 20,000 clones, none seen only once. Study-level results: What drives increased CVID clonality needs T cell subpopulation sequencing. TCRbeta clonality was increased in CVID versus healthy controls. Common variable immunodeficiency TCR beta sequences reportedly had fewer deletions and N-nucleotide insertions.

For at least one year, all CVID subjects received replacement immunoglobulin. Donors gave roughly 5 to 8 ml heparinized peripheral whole blood. This clone appeared many times. Antigen: not known. The CDR3 extends 3 residues past the end of the read, so its final part is completed from the germline J gene. The CDR3 loop spans 14 amino acids. Trimming left V 3 bases short and J 6 bases short, with 15 bases between. Germline V gene data show CDR1 as SNHLY and CDR2 as FYNNEI. This rearrangement joins TRBV2 to TRBJ2-7; TRBD2 might be the D (6 bases). Input material: peripheral blood mononuclear cells. The TCR originated in a human donor with common variable immunodeficiency. Incomplete CDR3 DNA: TGTGCCAGCAGTGACCAGACTACGGGGGTCGAG. Translated: CASSDQTTGVE. The CDR3 as a whole reads CASSDQTTGVEQYF.